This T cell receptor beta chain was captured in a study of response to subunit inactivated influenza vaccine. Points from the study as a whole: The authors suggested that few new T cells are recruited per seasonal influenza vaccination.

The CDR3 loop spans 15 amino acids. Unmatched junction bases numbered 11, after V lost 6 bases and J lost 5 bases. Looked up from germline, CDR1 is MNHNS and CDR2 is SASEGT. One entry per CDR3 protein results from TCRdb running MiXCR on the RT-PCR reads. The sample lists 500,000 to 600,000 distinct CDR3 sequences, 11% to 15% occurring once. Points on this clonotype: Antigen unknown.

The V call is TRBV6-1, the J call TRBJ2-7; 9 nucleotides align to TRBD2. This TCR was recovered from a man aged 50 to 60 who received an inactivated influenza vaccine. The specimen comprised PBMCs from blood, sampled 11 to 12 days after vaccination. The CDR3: CASRQPGTSFDEQYF. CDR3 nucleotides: TGTGCCAGCAGGCAACCCGGGACTAGCTTCGACGAGCAGTACTTC.